The present TCR beta chain was sequenced within a study of chemoradiotherapy in HPV16-positive cancers. Sequenced by immunoSEQ multiplex PCR; TCRdb stores in-frame clones only, minus some. The sample has roughly 9,800 clones, roughly 86% seen once. The CDR3 is made up of 11 amino acids. V was clipped by 4 bases and J by 10 bases, with 8 bases between them. CDR1 is SGHDN and CDR2 is FVKESK in the germline V gene. This specimen was blood, taken from a patient who underwent chemoradiotherapy. The rearrangement uses TRBV14 and TRBJ2-1; D is tentatively TRBD1 or TRBD2 (6 bases each). The receptor's source is a human donor with HPV-associated anogenital cancer. The CDR3 nucleotides are TGTGCCAGCAGCCGAGGGGGGGAGCAGTTCTTC. It codes for CASSRGGEQFF.